The next 32 T cell receptor beta chains were all read from a single sample in a study of Graves' ophthalmopathy and Graves' hyperthyroidism. Using RNA transcripts, the TCR beta CDR3 regions were amplified. HTBI-primed RT-PCR formed the first round, and a multiplex PCR formed the second. TCRdb passed the multiplex PCR reads through MiXCR, listing each CDR3 protein once. This sample has 1 million to 1.3 million distinct CDR3 sequences, with about 40% found just once. Source material: peripheral blood or thyroid tissue (not recorded which). Receptors were obtained from an adult man with Graves' hyperthyroidism.

This clonotype appeared many times. The V and J genes are TRBV29-1 and TRBJ2-5, with D tentatively TRBD2 (7 bases). The CDR3 length is 13 residues. The germline CDR1 and CDR2 sequences are SQVTM and ANQGSEA. The V end was cut by 4 bases, the J end by 2 bases, with 11 bases between. The CDR3 DNA follows: TGCAGCGTTGGTGGGGGGGCGCAAGAGACCCAGTACTTC. Translation: CSVGGGAQETQYF.

On this clonotype itself: The junction does not match germline at one end; this may be a read error. The rearrangement joins TRBV10-2 to TRBJ2-7; tentatively, D is TRBD1 (5 bases). The CDR3 is 14 residues long. The germline gives CDR1 WSHSY, CDR2 SAAADI. In nucleotides, the CDR3 is TGTGCCAGCAGCCATCCGGACAACTCCTACGAGCAGTACTTC. Translated, it gives CASSHPDNSYEQYF.

The rearrangement joins TRBV11-1 to TRBJ2-7; D uncertain. The germline V gene encodes CDR1 SGHAT and CDR2 FQDESV (reference sequence). The CDR3 runs to 13 residues. V was clipped by 1 base and J by 7 bases, with 11 bases between them. DNA for the CDR3: TGTGCCAGCAGCTTAGTTAGTCTCGGGGAGCAGTACTTC. This translates into CASSLVSLGEQYF.

The J gene is TRBJ2-5, the V gene TRBV15; 13 bases fit TRBD2. With 1 base clipped from V and 4 bases from J, the junction kept 6 bases outside the gene matches. The CDR3 is 17 amino acids. CDR1 and CDR2 (germline): LNHNV, YYDKDF (reference sequence). CDR3 in amino acids: CATSRVGLAGDRETQYF. The CDR3 DNA follows: TGTGCCACCAGCAGAGTCGGACTAGCGGGGGACCGAGAGACCCAGTACTTC. The full variable domain, in which reference TRBV15 and TRBJ2-5 provide the parts outside the CDR3, is DAMVIQNPRYQVTQFGKPVTLSCSQTLNHNVMYWYQQKSSQAPKLLFHYYDKDFNNEADTPDNFQSRRPNTSFCFLDIRSPGLGDTAMYLCATSRVGLAGDRETQYFGPGTRLLVL.

The sample holds many counts of this clonotype. V is TRBV20-1 and J is TRBJ1-5; D unclear. V lost 3 bases to trimming and J lost 9 bases, with 12 bases between them. The germline V gene encodes CDR1 DFQATT and CDR2 SNEGSKA (reference sequence). This CDR3 contains 12 residues. CDR3 protein: CSASGRLGPQHF. The CDR3 nucleotides read TGCAGTGCTAGCGGGAGGCTGGGGCCCCAGCATTTT.

The chain carries TRBV7-9 and TRBJ1-5; possible D gene TRBD1, 5 bases. The CDR3 sequence is 12 residues long. CDR1 and CDR2 (germline): SEHNR, FQNEAQ (reference sequence). Trimming left V 7 bases short and J 14 bases short, with 18 bases between. The CDR3, as DNA: TGTGCCAGCACAGGGCCACTAGAGGACGAGCATTTT. Amino acid sequence: CASTGPLEDEHF.

This clonotype has at least ten counts. The chain links TRBV20-1 to TRBJ1-5; the D is unclear. Germline assignment: CDR1 DFQATT and CDR2 SNEGSKA (reference sequence). The CDR3 sequence is 11 residues long. Trimming took 6 bases from V and 7 from J, leaving 10 bases between them. CDR3 sequence (DNA): TGCAGTGCCAGGTTGGGGCAGCCCCAGCATTTT. This codes for CSARLGQPQHF.

V is TRBV29-1 and J is TRBJ2-3; 7 bases line up with TRBD2. CDR1 is SQVTM, CDR2 ANQGSEA, per germline. J was trimmed by 0 bases and V by 3 bases; bases with no gene match: 6. CDR3 length: 15 residues. The DNA of the CDR3 is TGCAGCGTTGACCCCAGCGGGACTAGCACAGATACGCAGTATTTT. Translated, it gives CSVDPSGTSTDTQYF.

A few counts support this clonotype. J is TRBJ1-1 and V is TRBV11-2, with D possibly matching TRBD1 (6 bases). The CDR3 spans 16 residues. Germline V CDR1 and CDR2: SGHAT, FQNNGV. Trimming removed 9 bases from V and 4 bases from J, with 24 bases in between. The CDR3, as DNA: TGTGCCAGTCGGGGGCGGAGGCACCAGGGCGGCACTGAAGCTTTCTTT. It encodes CASRGRRHQGGTEAFF.

This chain uses TRBV10-1 with TRBJ2-7; TRBD1 aligns across 11 bases. Germline V gene data show CDR1 as WNHNN and CDR2 as SYGVQD (reference sequence). V dropped 6 bases and J dropped 5; count of bases not matched to a gene: 3. The CDR3 sequence is 13 residues long. CDR3 DNA: TGCGCCAGCAGGGGACAGGGGGTCAACGAGCAGTACTTC. Amino acid sequence: CASRGQGVNEQYF.

This clonotype was observed at least ten times. The CDR3 DNA reads TGCAGCGTGAGACTAAGGAAGGGGACCCAGTACTTC. It codes for CSVRLRKGTQYF. The chain uses TRBV29-1 and TRBJ2-5, with D tentatively TRBD2 (5 bases). Germline values: CDR1 SQVTM, CDR2 ANQGSEA. Trimming shortened V by 6 bases and J by 7 bases, and 15 bases separated the two germline ends. The CDR3 spans 12 residues.

Ten or more counts support this clonotype. The chain joins TRBV15 to TRBJ2-5, with D perhaps TRBD2 (5 bases). Trimming removed 3 bases from V and 0 bases from J, with 14 bases in between. The germline V gene has CDR1 LNHNV and CDR2 YYDKDF (reference sequence). The CDR3 loop spans 16 amino acids. DNA for the CDR3: TGTGCCACCAGCAGGGAACTCCGGGATCACCAAGAGACCCAGTACTTC. It translates to CATSRELRDHQETQYF.

The V and J genes are TRBV25-1 and TRBJ2-2; the D gene is possibly TRBD1 (6 bases). Germline assignment: CDR1 MGHDK and CDR2 SYGVNS. The CDR3 has 17 residues. The V gene lost 5 bases and the J gene lost 4 bases, with 20 bases spanning the gap. CDR3 nucleotides: TGTGCCAGCAGTTTTGAGGCCAGGGGCGCGAGCACCGGGGAGCTGTTTTTT. Its protein is CASSFEARGASTGELFF.

In its sample, this clonotype was seen many times. The chain uses TRBV7-8 and TRBJ2-2, with D possibly called TRBD1 or TRBD2 (5 bases each). The V gene lost 6 bases and the J gene lost 0 bases, with 11 bases spanning the gap. Germline V gene sequence: CDR1 SGHVS, CDR2 FQNEAQ. This CDR3 is 15 amino acids long. CDR3 region: CASSRDGTNTGELFF. CDR3 DNA: TGTGCCAGCAGTCGGGACGGTACGAACACCGGGGAGCTGTTTTTT.

CDR3 in DNA: TGTGCCAGCAGAACGGGACCCTGGGAGTACTTC. Amino acid sequence: CASRTGPWEYF. V is TRBV6-2 or TRBV6-3 and J is TRBJ2-7, with D perhaps being TRBD1 or TRBD2 (5 bases each). V was shortened by 6 bases and J by 11 bases, with 14 bases between the two germline ends. From germline, CDR1 is MNHEY and CDR2 SVGEGT. CDR3 size: 11 residues.

This clonotype has at least ten counts. This sequence joins TRBV7-8 and TRBJ1-5; D is unresolved. Germline V CDR1 and CDR2: SGHVS, FQNEAQ. V was shortened by 3 bases and J by 7 bases, with 10 bases between the two germline ends. This CDR3 is 13 amino acids long. CDR3 in DNA: TGTGCCAGCAGCTTTTCAACCGAGCAGCCCCAGCATTTT. This codes for CASSFSTEQPQHF.

V and J are TRBV20-1 and TRBJ1-6; D is ambiguous. The V end was cut by 5 bases, the J end by 8 bases, with 16 bases between. The CDR3 loop spans 14 amino acids. The germline V gene has CDR1 DFQATT and CDR2 SNEGSKA (reference sequence). The CDR3 bases are TGCAGTGCTGCGGACGGAGATAAGTATTCACCCCTCCACTTT. Its protein is CSAADGDKYSPLHF.

Only a few counts were recorded for this clonotype. J is TRBJ1-2 and V is TRBV6-5; D is unclear. V was trimmed by 7 bases and J by 4 bases, leaving 16 bases between them. This CDR3 is 14 amino acids long. CDR1 is MNHEY and CDR2 is SVGAGI in the germline V gene. The CDR3 loop is CASNPTGSFYGYTF. Here the CDR3 DNA reads TGTGCCAGCAACCCGACCGGGTCTTTCTATGGCTACACCTTC.

Turning to this clonotype: Sequence at one end of the junction differs from germline and may be a read error. CDR3 region: CVSRTSGRSPETQYF. The CDR3 nucleotides are TGTGTCAGCAGAACTAGCGGGAGGAGCCCAGAGACCCAGTACTTC. The chain carries TRBV12-3 or TRBV12-4 and TRBJ2-5, with 12 bases matching TRBD2. The CDR3 covers 15 residues.

This clonotype has at least ten counts. V is TRBV9 and J is TRBJ1-5; D ambiguous. CDR1 is SGDLS, CDR2 YYNGEE, per germline. The CDR3 totals 13 residues. V gave up 0 bases and J gave up 3 bases, with 4 bases separating them. The CDR3 sequence is CASSVAPNQPQHF. The CDR3 DNA reads TGTGCCAGCAGCGTAGCCCCCAATCAGCCCCAGCATTTT.

Worth noting for this clonotype: One junction end does not reproduce the germline sequence, and a read error may be involved. The chain is built from TRBV6-1 and TRBJ1-5, with 8 bases aligning to TRBD1. Germline V gives CDR1 MNHNS, CDR2 SASEGT. The CDR3 sequence is 13 residues long. The CDR3 coding sequence is TGTGCCGGCAGTGTGACAGGGGATCAGCCCCAGCATTTT. Translated, it gives CAGSVTGDQPQHF.

The chain employs TRBV7-4 and TRBJ1-3; D is possibly TRBD1 (5 bases). Germline V gene data show CDR1 as SGHVT and CDR2 as SQSDAQ. V lost 4 bases to trimming and J lost 4 bases, with 17 bases between them. There are 16 residues in the CDR3. The CDR3 coding sequence is TGTGCCAGCAGCTCGCAAACTCAGGGAGACGGAAACACCATATATTTT. Amino acid sequence: CASSSQTQGDGNTIYF.

This clonotype was seen at least ten times. At one end the junction does not follow the germline gene, possibly because of a read error. The chain recombines TRBV10-3 with TRBJ2-5; D tentatively reads TRBD1 or TRBD2 (5 bases each). In germline, CDR1 is ENHRY, CDR2 SYGVKD. This CDR3 is built from 15 residues. This CDR3 reads CAIREWGSGQETQYF. The CDR3, as DNA: TGTGCCATCAGAGAGTGGGGGAGTGGGCAAGAGACCCAGTACTTC.

This chain uses TRBV10-2 with TRBJ1-1; D is undetermined. V lost 2 bases, J lost 2 bases, and 24 bases lay in between. This CDR3 has 19 amino acids. Germline CDR1 and CDR2: WSHSY and SAAADI. The CDR3 bases are TGCGCCAGCAGTGAGGGCAGCCAAGGTCGGTCGAGGACCAACACTGAAGCTTTCTTT. This translates into CASSEGSQGRSRTNTEAFF.

About this clonotype itself: An end of the junction differs from the germline gene, which may be a read error. V is TRBV9 and J is TRBJ2-7; D may be TRBD1 or TRBD2 (5 bases each). Germline-derived CDR1 and CDR2 are SGDLS and YYNGEE. The CDR3 extends over 12 amino acids. DNA for the CDR3: TGTGCCAGCAGCTTAGGTAGGGACGAGAAGTACTTC. It is translated as CASSLGRDEKYF.

This clonotype was detected once. Its ends do not fully match the called genes, so a read error is possible. This chain joins TRBV20-1 and TRBJ2-7; TRBD1 matches at 8 bases. The CDR3 is 13 amino acids. CDR1 and CDR2 (germline): DFQATT, SNEGSKA (reference sequence). CDR3 residues: CSASGDRTYEQCF. In nucleotides, the CDR3 is TGCAGTGCTAGTGGGGACAGGACCTACGAGCAGTGCTTC.

This clonotype was observed a handful of times. The genes are TRBV6-1 and TRBJ1-1; D is unclear. The V gene's germline CDR1 is MNHNS and CDR2 SASEGT. V lost 8 bases to trimming and J lost 10 bases, with 5 bases between them. The CDR3 contains 8 residues. The CDR3 DNA is TGTGCCAGCTCGGCAGCTTTCTTT. This codes for CASSAAFF.

The V call is TRBV7-2, the J call TRBJ1-4, with TRBD1 matching over 10 bases. CDR3 length equals 16 residues. Per the germline V gene, CDR1 is SGHTA and CDR2 is FQGNSA. V shed 1 base, J shed 6 bases, and the junction held 5 bases outside the gene matches. This CDR3 reads CASSLGVGTGDEKLFF. The CDR3 nucleotides are TGTGCCAGCAGCTTAGGTGTGGGGACAGGGGATGAAAAACTGTTTTTT.

This clonotype was found many times. This chain joins TRBV11-2 and TRBJ2-7; D gene uncertain. The V and J ends lost 2 bases and 2 bases respectively, with 10 bases between them. CDR3 size: 14 residues. The V gene's germline CDR1 is SGHAT and CDR2 FQNNGV. Here the CDR3 reads CASSLPRETYEQYF. The CDR3 bases are TGTGCCAGCAGCTTACCCAGAGAGACCTACGAGCAGTACTTC.

CDR3 in DNA: TGTGCCAGCAGTTCTCCGGGCGGGAGGTACGAGCAGTACTTC. Amino acids: CASSSPGGRYEQYF. The chain carries TRBV28 and TRBJ2-7; 8 bases are shared with TRBD2. This CDR3 has 14 residues. Germline V lookup: CDR1 MDHEN, CDR2 SYDVKM. Trimming at V came to 4 bases and at J to 4 bases, leaving 6 bases not matched to a gene.

For this clonotype: An end of the junction does not agree with germline; a read error may underlie this. The chain has TRBV19 and TRBJ1-1; D is unclear. The CDR3 loop spans 13 amino acids. Germline CDR1 reads LNHDA; CDR2 reads SQIVND (reference sequence). The CDR3 bases are TGTGCCAGTAGCATTCACCTCAACACTGAAGCTCTCTTT. This codes for CASSIHLNTEALF.

This clonotype was recorded at least ten times. The rearrangement uses TRBV15 and TRBJ1-2; TRBD1 might be the D (5 bases). Trimming took 1 base from V and 7 from J, leaving 13 bases between them. The CDR3 contains 14 residues. CDR1 and CDR2 from the germline V gene are LNHNV and YYDKDF (reference sequence). The CDR3 is CATSRGTEGLGYTF. The CDR3 DNA follows: TGTGCCACCAGCAGAGGTACCGAGGGACTTGGCTACACCTTC. Complete variable domain (other parts from reference TRBV15 and TRBJ1-2): DAMVIQNPRYQVTQFGKPVTLSCSQTLNHNVMYWYQQKSSQAPKLLFHYYDKDFNNEADTPDNFQSRRPNTSFCFLDIRSPGLGDTAMYLCATSRGTEGLGYTFGSGTRLTVV.